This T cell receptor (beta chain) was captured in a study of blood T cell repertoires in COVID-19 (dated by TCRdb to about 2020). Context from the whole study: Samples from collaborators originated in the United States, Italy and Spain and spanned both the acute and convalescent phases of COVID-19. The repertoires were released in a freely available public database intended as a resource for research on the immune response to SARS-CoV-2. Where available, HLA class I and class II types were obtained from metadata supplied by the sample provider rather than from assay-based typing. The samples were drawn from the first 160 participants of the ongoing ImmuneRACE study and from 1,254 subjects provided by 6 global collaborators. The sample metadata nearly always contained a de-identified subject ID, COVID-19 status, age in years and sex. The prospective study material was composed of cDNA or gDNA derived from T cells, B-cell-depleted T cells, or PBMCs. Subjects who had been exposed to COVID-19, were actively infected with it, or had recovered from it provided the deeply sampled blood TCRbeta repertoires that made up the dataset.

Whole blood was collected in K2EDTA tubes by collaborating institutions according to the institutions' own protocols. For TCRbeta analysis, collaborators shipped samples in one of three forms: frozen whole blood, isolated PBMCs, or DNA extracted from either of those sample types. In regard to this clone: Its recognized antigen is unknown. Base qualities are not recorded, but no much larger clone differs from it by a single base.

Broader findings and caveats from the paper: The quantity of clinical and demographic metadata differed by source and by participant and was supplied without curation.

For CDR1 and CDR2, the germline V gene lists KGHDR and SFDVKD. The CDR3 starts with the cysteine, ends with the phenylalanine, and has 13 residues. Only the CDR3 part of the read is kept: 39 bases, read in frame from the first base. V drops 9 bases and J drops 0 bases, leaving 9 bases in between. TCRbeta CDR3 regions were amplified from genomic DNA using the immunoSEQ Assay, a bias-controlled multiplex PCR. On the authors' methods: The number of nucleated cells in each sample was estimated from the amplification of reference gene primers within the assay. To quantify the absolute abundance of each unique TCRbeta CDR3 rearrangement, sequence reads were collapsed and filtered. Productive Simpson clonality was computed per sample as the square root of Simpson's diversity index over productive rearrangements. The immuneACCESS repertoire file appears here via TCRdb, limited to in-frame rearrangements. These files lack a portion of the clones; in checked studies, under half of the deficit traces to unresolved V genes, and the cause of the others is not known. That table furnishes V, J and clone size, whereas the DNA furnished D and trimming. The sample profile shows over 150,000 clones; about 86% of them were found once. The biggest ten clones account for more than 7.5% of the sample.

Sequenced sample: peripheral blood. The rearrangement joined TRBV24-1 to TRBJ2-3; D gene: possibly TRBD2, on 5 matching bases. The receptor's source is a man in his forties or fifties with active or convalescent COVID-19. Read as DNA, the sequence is TGTGCCACCCGGGAATTTAGCACAGATACGCAGTATTTT. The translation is CATREFSTDTQYF.